The 32 T cell receptor beta chains presented below share a single source sample, sequenced in a study of blood T cells in healthy people across ages. Combining a sample-barcoded 5' primer with a J-beta primer mix, a second PCR ran for roughly 6 to 12 cycles. TCRdb passed the 5' RACE reads through MiXCR, listing each CDR3 protein once. The repertoire consists of hundreds of thousands of distinct CDR3 sequences, with 53% occurring once and the leading ten covering roughly 37%. Input material: blood. The origin of the receptors is a man older than 75 in good health.

This clonotype was counted once. The chain uses TRBV10-2 and TRBJ2-3; 8 bases are shared with TRBD2. Germline CDR1 is WSHSY and CDR2 is SAAADI. This CDR3 spans 16 amino acids. The junction had 21 bases not matched to a gene; V was cut back by 5 bases and J by 14 bases. This CDR3 is CASSPLFSGNDRYAYF. In DNA form, the CDR3 reads TGCGCCAGCAGTCCCCTGTTTAGCGGGAACGACAGATACGCGTATTTT.

The table lists this clonotype with a few counts. The rearrangement uses TRBV27 and TRBJ2-7; 10 positions agree with TRBD2. Germline V CDR1 and CDR2: MNHEY, SMNVEV (reference sequence). V shed 5 bases, J shed 2 bases, and the junction held 0 bases outside the gene matches. This CDR3 has 13 amino acids. The CDR3 spells CASSSGRAYEQYF. CDR3 nucleotide sequence: TGTGCCAGCAGTAGCGGGAGGGCCTACGAGCAGTACTTC.

There are a few counts of this clonotype. The rearrangement links TRBV6-6 to TRBJ2-6; D not resolved. Germline lookup yields CDR1 MNHNY and CDR2 SVGAGI (reference sequence). Trimming removed 7 bases at V and 0 bases at J, with 16 bases between. This CDR3 spans 17 amino acids. CDR3 sequence (DNA): TGTGCCAGCACCGCACTTGTGGGGATCTCTGGGGCCAACGTCCTGACTTTC. Translated, it gives CASTALVGISGANVLTF.

The chain is built from TRBV7-3 and TRBJ2-2; D is unclear. Trimming left V 4 bases short and J 1 base short, with 22 bases between. The CDR3 contains 19 residues. The V gene's germline CDR1 is SGHTA and CDR2 FQGTGA. The DNA of the CDR3 is TGTGCCAGCAGCTCCCGTCCTCTGGCAGGATTCGGGAACACCGGGGAGCTGTTTTTT. Amino acids: CASSSRPLAGFGNTGELFF.

Concerning this clonotype itself: The junction and the germline gene differ at one end; a read error may be behind it. The chain joins TRBV7-2 to TRBJ2-1; 8 bases map to TRBD1. Per the germline V gene, CDR1 is SGHTA and CDR2 is FQGNSA. The CDR3 consists of 17 residues. The CDR3 sequence is CASGLLSPGQGYNEQFF. CDR3 coding DNA: TGTGCCAGCGGCTTACTTAGTCCCGGACAGGGCTACAATGAGCAGTTCTTC.

The chain recombines TRBV2 with TRBJ2-5; D unclear. The germline V gene has CDR1 SNHLY and CDR2 FYNNEI. The CDR3 extends over 12 amino acids. V was trimmed by 7 bases and J by 7 bases, leaving 13 bases between them. CDR3 sequence reads: CASTVAGPTQYF. In DNA form, the CDR3 reads TGTGCCAGCACCGTCGCTGGGCCGACCCAGTACTTC.

This clonotype turned up a few times. The gene calls are TRBV7-3 and TRBJ2-4, with D possibly TRBD2 on 6 matching bases. The CDR3 extends over 14 amino acids. Germline lookup yields CDR1 SGHTA and CDR2 FQGTGA. The V and J ends lost 0 bases and 3 bases respectively, with 6 bases between them. CDR3: CASSLTGGKNIQYF. The CDR3 coding sequence is TGTGCCAGCAGCTTAACGGGAGGCAAAAACATTCAGTACTTC.

J is TRBJ2-2 and V is TRBV15; 11 bases line up with TRBD2. Per germline, CDR1 LNHNV and CDR2 YYDKDF (reference sequence). The trim removed 2 bases at V and 4 bases at J, leaving 9 bases unmatched. This CDR3 contains 18 residues. CDR3 residues: CATSRIAGGPGGTGELFF. The CDR3 nucleotides read TGTGCCACCAGCAGAATAGCGGGAGGGCCAGGGGGCACCGGGGAGCTGTTTTTT.

This clonotype appeared a few times. The chain couples TRBV7-8 to TRBJ2-4; 8 bases are shared with TRBD1. Germline V gives CDR1 SGHVS, CDR2 FQNEAQ. V was pared by 4 bases and J by 0 bases, with 17 bases of the junction left unmatched. The CDR3 covers 20 residues. DNA of the CDR3: TGTGCCAGCAGCTCCCAGGGGGCGAGGGGGATTCGAGAAGCCAAAAACATTCAGTACTTC. Amino acid sequence: CASSSQGARGIREAKNIQYF.

This clonotype appeared a single time. The V and J genes are TRBV6-5 and TRBJ2-1; tentative D call: TRBD2 (6 bases). Germline CDR1 MNHEY, CDR2 SVGAGI. Trimming took 0 bases from V and 0 from J, leaving 27 bases between them. The CDR3 has 22 amino acids. CDR3: CASSYSKAGWGPGTLSYNEQFF. The CDR3 DNA follows: TGTGCCAGCAGTTACTCGAAGGCAGGGTGGGGCCCCGGGACTCTCTCCTACAATGAGCAGTTCTTC.

This chain links TRBV3-1 with TRBJ2-3; D uncertain. The V gene lost 3 bases and the J gene lost 1 base, with 11 bases spanning the gap. The CDR3 has 15 residues. Germline V gives CDR1 LGHDT, CDR2 YNNKEL (reference sequence). CDR3 nucleotides: TGTGCCAGCAGCCACCGTCGCGGAGGCACAGATACGCAGTATTTT. Residues: CASSHRRGGTDTQYF.

The sample holds one count of this clonotype. The V and J genes are TRBV27 and TRBJ2-5; D gene uncertain. From germline, CDR1 is MNHEY and CDR2 SMNVEV (reference sequence). The CDR3 totals 14 residues. The V gene lost 6 bases and the J gene lost 1 base, with 12 bases spanning the gap. The CDR3 DNA reads TGTGCCAGCAGGGGTATGGCCCTCCAAGAGACCCAGTACTTC. Its protein product is CASRGMALQETQYF.

V gene TRBV29-1 combines with J gene TRBJ1-1; D may be TRBD1 (5 bases). CDR3 size: 14 residues. V gave up 5 bases and J gave up 0 bases, with 13 bases separating them. Germline CDR1 reads SQVTM; CDR2 reads ANQGSEA. The CDR3 DNA is TGCAGCGTTTCCCGACAGCTTATGAACACTGAAGCTTTCTTT. Protein: CSVSRQLMNTEAFF.

The CDR3 reads CASSLILAGVDEQFF. The CDR3 DNA reads as TGTGCCAGCAGTTTAATCCTAGCGGGAGTCGATGAGCAGTTCTTC. This sequence joins TRBV12-3 or TRBV12-4 and TRBJ2-1; 10 bases are shared with TRBD2. J gave up 8 bases and V 2 bases, and 6 bases lay outside the gene matches. The CDR3 covers 15 residues.

J is TRBJ2-7 and V is TRBV7-9; D might be TRBD2 (5 bases). V lost 5 bases, J lost 3 bases, and 14 bases lay in between. The CDR3 has 14 residues. Germline V lookup: CDR1 SEHNR, CDR2 FQNEAQ (reference sequence). CDR3 bases: TGTGCCAGCAGCGGAGGCTACAGTCGCTACGAGCAGTACTTC. Its protein is CASSGGYSRYEQYF.

The chain links TRBV6-6 to TRBJ1-5, with 9 bases fitting TRBD1. Germline CDR1 reads MNHNY; CDR2 reads SVGAGI (reference sequence). The junction had 8 bases not matched to a gene; V was cut back by 5 bases and J by 3 bases. CDR3 length: 16 residues. Here the CDR3 DNA reads TGTGCCAGCAGTCACGGGACAGGGTTTTCCAATCAGCCCCAGCATTTT. Residues: CASSHGTGFSNQPQHF.

The table lists this clonotype with a few counts. The V gene is TRBV5-5, the J gene TRBJ2-5; D is possibly TRBD2 (6 bases). The ends were cut back, 5 bases at V and 5 bases at J, with 10 bases in the middle. Germline values: CDR1 SGHKS, CDR2 YYEKEE (reference sequence). This CDR3 is 12 amino acids long. The CDR3 bases are TGTGCCAGCAGGATGGGAGGTGAGACCCAGTACTTC. Translating it yields CASRMGGETQYF.

V gene TRBV10-3 combines with J gene TRBJ2-1; 7 bases align to TRBD2. After removal of 4 bases from V and 10 bases from J, the junction contained 7 bases not matched to a gene. The CDR3 spans 13 residues. Germline values: CDR1 ENHRY, CDR2 SYGVKD. The DNA of the CDR3 is TGTGCCATCAGTGGGGGGGGAGCCTACGAGCAGTTCTTC. It encodes CAISGGGAYEQFF.

The chain employs TRBV18 and TRBJ2-3, with TRBD2 identical over 13 bases. J was trimmed by 3 bases and V by 3 bases; bases with no gene match: 6. CDR1 is KGHSH and CDR2 is LQKENI in the germline V gene. The CDR3 is made up of 17 amino acids. The CDR3 DNA follows: TGTGCCAGCTCACCTGGACTAGCGGGAGTTGGGACAGATACGCAGTATTTT. This gives the protein CASSPGLAGVGTDTQYF.

The chain couples TRBV29-1 to TRBJ2-1; 8 bases align to TRBD2. From germline, CDR1 is SQVTM and CDR2 ANQGSEA. The CDR3 is made up of 12 amino acids. DNA for the CDR3: TGCAGTTGGTCCCGGGGGGGTTATGAGCAGTTCTTC. Translation: CSWSRGGYEQFF.

The J gene is TRBJ2-1, the V gene TRBV28; weak D call: TRBD2 (5 bases). The V gene lost 6 bases and the J gene lost 10 bases, with 13 bases spanning the gap. Per the germline V gene, CDR1 is MDHEN and CDR2 is SYDVKM. This CDR3 has 12 residues. CDR3 in DNA: TGTGCCAGCAGCCTGAGGGTAGAAGAGCAGTTCTTC. Protein sequence: CASSLRVEEQFF.

This clonotype has just a few counts. This chain joins TRBV10-3 and TRBJ2-1; 8 nucleotides align to TRBD2. The CDR3 extends over 16 amino acids. The germline V gene has CDR1 ENHRY and CDR2 SYGVKD. The trim removed 4 bases at V and 0 bases at J, leaving 5 bases unmatched. The CDR3 loop is CAISGPTSGSYNEQFF. DNA for the CDR3: TGTGCCATCAGTGGACCTACTAGCGGCTCCTACAATGAGCAGTTCTTC.

This clonotype was observed a handful of times. The chain is built from TRBV15 and TRBJ2-3; D is unclear. Trimming removed 5 bases at V and 2 bases at J, with 11 bases between. This CDR3 is 14 amino acids long. Per germline, CDR1 LNHNV and CDR2 YYDKDF (reference sequence). CDR3 region: CATSYRMITDTQYF. Written as DNA, the CDR3 is TGTGCCACCAGCTATAGGATGATCACAGATACGCAGTATTTT. The variable domain in full, with the rest retrieved from reference TRBV15 and TRBJ2-3, is DAMVIQNPRYQVTQFGKPVTLSCSQTLNHNVMYWYQQKSSQAPKLLFHYYDKDFNNEADTPDNFQSRRPNTSFCFLDIRSPGLGDTAMYLCATSYRMITDTQYFGPGTRLTVL.

V is TRBV12-3 or TRBV12-4 and J is TRBJ1-1, with a weak D call TRBD1 (6 bases). The CDR3 consists of 15 residues. V dropped 7 bases and J dropped 3 bases, with 18 bases sitting between them. The CDR3 bases are TGTGCCAGCACCGAAGGCAGGGGAGGTGACACTGAAGCTTTCTTT. Encoded protein: CASTEGRGGDTEAFF.

This clonotype has only a few counts. The V gene is TRBV12-3 or TRBV12-4, the J gene TRBJ2-3, with D perhaps given as TRBD1 or TRBD2 (6 bases each). Between the trimmed V and J ends, which lost 7 bases and 14 bases, there was a span of 22 bases. CDR3 length equals 13 residues. CDR3 amino acids: CASTLGGHRYAYF. The CDR3 nucleotides read TGTGCCAGCACCCTTGGGGGGCACAGATACGCGTATTTT.

The chain recombines TRBV29-1 with TRBJ2-6; D might be TRBD2 (6 bases). From germline, CDR1 is SQVTM and CDR2 ANQGSEA. The CDR3 totals 16 residues. The V and J ends lost 8 bases and 0 bases respectively, with 17 bases between them. CDR3 nucleotides: TGCAGCCCCCCCCCGAGGGACTTCTCTGGGGCCAACGTCCTGACTTTC. This sequence encodes CSPPPRDFSGANVLTF.

V and J are TRBV5-5 and TRBJ2-1, with 15 bases lining up with TRBD2. The CDR3 sequence is 17 residues long. Germline V gene lookup returns CDR1 SGHKS and CDR2 YYEKEE (reference sequence). Trimming took 4 bases from V and 4 from J; bases not matched to a gene: 6. CDR3 protein: CASSPGLAGGVYNEQFF. The CDR3 DNA follows: TGTGCCAGCAGCCCCGGACTAGCGGGAGGGGTTTACAATGAGCAGTTCTTC.

The genes are TRBV28 and TRBJ2-7; 10 bases are shared with TRBD1. The CDR3 is 15 residues long. Trimming at V came to 6 bases and at J to 4 bases, leaving 9 bases not matched to a gene. Germline V CDR1 and CDR2: MDHEN, SYDVKM. The CDR3 sequence is CASSPGTGVQYEQYF. CDR3 in DNA: TGTGCCAGCAGCCCCGGGACAGGGGTTCAGTACGAGCAGTACTTC.

V and J are TRBV5-6 and TRBJ2-7, with 13 nucleotides matching TRBD2. Germline CDR1 SGHDT, CDR2 YYEEEE. V lost 1 base to trimming and J lost 2 bases; unmatched junction nucleotides: 9. CDR3 length: 18 amino acids. CDR3 sequence (DNA): TGTGCCAGCAGCTTGACCCACAAGGGACTAGCGGGAACCTACGAGCAGTACTTC. As protein: CASSLTHKGLAGTYEQYF.

The rearrangement uses TRBV12-3 or TRBV12-4 and TRBJ2-7, with TRBD2 matching over 10 bases. The J call is doubtful: the DNA matches TRBJ2-5 better. The CDR3 contains 14 residues. CDR3 sequence: CASSVLAGVETQYF. The CDR3 region has the DNA TGTGCCAGCAGTGTGCTAGCGGGAGTAGAGACCCAGTACTTC.

This clonotype was seen just once. The chain combines TRBV28 with TRBJ2-7, with D possibly being TRBD1 (5 bases). V was trimmed by 5 bases and J by 12 bases, leaving 17 bases between them. CDR3 size: 12 residues. Germline CDR1 and CDR2: MDHEN and SYDVKM. DNA of the CDR3: TGTGCCAGCAGTGTTTTTGGCGCAGGGATGTACTTC. Translating gives CASSVFGAGMYF.

The chain joins TRBV3-1 to TRBJ2-7, with a possible D match to TRBD2 (7 bases). CDR3 length: 16 amino acids. The V and J ends lost 4 bases and 5 bases respectively, with 21 bases between them. Per germline, CDR1 LGHDT and CDR2 YNNKEL (reference sequence). CDR3 DNA: TGTGCCAGCAGCCGACAGGTTTCGGGGGGCTGGGACGAGCAGTACTTC. It codes for CASSRQVSGGWDEQYF.